The clone carrying this T cell receptor beta chain appeared many times. This specimen belongs to a study of response to subunit inactivated influenza vaccine. In TCRdb, the RT-PCR reads were re-called with MiXCR into one record per CDR3 protein. The sample contains a few hundred thousand distinct CDR3 sequences, 11% to 15% of which appear only once. The CDR3 length is 15 residues. V dropped 6 bases and J dropped 6 bases, with 20 bases sitting between them. The sequence was collected from a man in his fifties or sixties who received an inactivated influenza vaccine. The material was PBMCs from blood, obtained 12 days after vaccination. The chain employs TRBV12-3 or TRBV12-4 and TRBJ1-1, with D perhaps TRBD1 (5 bases). CDR3: CASRYGWGPSAEAFF. The CDR3 DNA reads as TGTGCCAGCAGATACGGTTGGGGCCCCAGCGCTGAAGCTTTCTTT.